The rows below give T cell receptor beta chains drawn from one sample of a study of blood T cell repertoires in COVID-19. Some clones are missing from TCRdb's copy, which holds only in-frame ones; the method was immunoSEQ multiplex PCR. The sample shows about 200,000 clones, around 83% of them seen only once. Sequencing input: peripheral blood. These receptors all stem from a woman older than 75 with COVID-19, enrolled during active disease. Both conserved end residues are part of each CDR3. A D gene is named only where the DNA matches it firmly. Rows may omit the clone size; those that give it use once, few, many or a size class.

j_call	cdr3_length	v_call	d_call	clone_size	cdr3_aa	cdr3_nt
TRBJ2-7	14	TRBV3-1/TRBV3-2	TRBD2	.	CASSQDGTSGFQYF	TGTGCCAGCAGCCAAGACGGGACTAGCGGTTTCCAGTACTTC
TRBJ2-3	17	TRBV29-1	.	.	CSTNQRQGPPYTDTQYF	TGCAGCACAAATCAACGCCAGGGCCCGCCTTACACAGATACGCAGTATTTT
TRBJ1-5	15	TRBV27	.	.	CASITDQNSNQPQHF	TGTGCCAGCATAACAGACCAAAATAGCAATCAGCCCCAGCATTTT
TRBJ1-1	13	TRBV6-5	TRBD1	.	CASRDRPVTEAFF	TGTGCCAGCAGGGACAGGCCGGTCACTGAAGCTTTCTTT
TRBJ1-5	14	TRBV5-1	.	.	CASSLVAGGQPQHF	TGCGCCAGCAGCTTGGTTGCGGGCGGACAGCCCCAGCATTTT
TRBJ1-2	14	TRBV3-1/TRBV3-2	TRBD1	few	CASRPPGQGLGYTF	TGTGCCAGCAGACCCCCGGGACAGGGCCTCGGCTACACCTTC
TRBJ1-1	14	TRBV7-9	.	.	CASTRTVLNTEAFF	TGTGCCAGCACCCGGACAGTACTGAACACTGAAGCTTTCTTT
TRBJ2-7	13	TRBV19	.	.	CASSRGTFYEQYF	TGTGCCAGTAGTAGAGGGACTTTCTACGAGCAGTACTTC
TRBJ2-1	16	TRBV6-6	TRBD2	.	CASFPQGLASTVEQFF	TGTGCCAGTTTTCCCCAGGGACTAGCGTCTACAGTGGAGCAGTTCTTC
TRBJ1-1	16	TRBV28	TRBD1	.	CASSLFGQGTNTEAFF	TGTGCCAGCAGTTTATTTGGACAGGGGACGAACACTGAAGCTTTCTTT
TRBJ2-2	16	TRBV9	TRBD2	.	CASSGSGSGYTGELFF	TGTGCCAGCAGCGGTAGCGGGAGTGGGTACACCGGGGAGCTGTTTTTT
TRBJ2-7	12	TRBV6-5	.	.	CASAFTRGEQYF	TGTGCCTCAGCGTTCACTCGGGGCGAGCAGTACTTC
TRBJ1-6	15	TRBV6-5	TRBD1	.	CASSDQDRRYSPLHF	TGTGCCAGCAGCGATCAGGACAGGAGATATTCACCCCTCCACTTT
TRBJ2-3	13	TRBV12-3/TRBV12-4	TRBD2	.	CASSPGGIDTQYF	TGTGCCAGCAGCCCGGGGGGGATAGATACGCAGTATTTT
TRBJ2-3	16	TRBV9	TRBD1	.	CASSVEIDRGPDTQYF	TGTGCCAGCAGCGTAGAGATAGACAGGGGCCCAGATACGCAGTATTTT
TRBJ2-5	15	TRBV7-9	TRBD1	once	CASSPRAGTGWTQYF	TGTGCCAGCAGTCCTAGGGCAGGGACAGGGTGGACCCAGTACTTC
TRBJ1-4	17	TRBV5-1	TRBD1	.	CASSRTGYEWTNEKLFF	TGCGCCAGCAGCAGGACAGGGTATGAATGGACCAATGAAAAACTGTTTTTT
TRBJ2-3	17	TRBV11-2	TRBD2	once	CASSFSFASGFIDTQYF	TGTGCCAGCAGCTTTTCATTTGCTAGCGGGTTTATAGATACGCAGTATTTT
TRBJ2-1	14	TRBV18	TRBD1	.	CASSAGQGFNEQFF	TGTGCCAGCTCAGCGGGACAGGGCTTCAATGAGCAGTTCTTC
TRBJ2-1	16	TRBV14	TRBD2	.	CASSQDLGRAWDEQFF	TGTGCCAGCAGCCAAGATCTGGGGAGGGCCTGGGATGAGCAGTTCTTC
TRBJ2-1	12	TRBV2	.	.	CASSALYNEQFF	TGTGCCAGCAGTGCGCTATACAATGAGCAGTTCTTC
TRBJ2-1	17	TRBV3-1/TRBV3-2	TRBD2	.	CASSQGNSGRKENEQFF	TGTGCCAGCAGCCAAGGGAATAGCGGGAGGAAAGAGAATGAGCAGTTCTTC
TRBJ2-7	15	TRBV6-6	TRBD2	.	CASSLQAGGRYEQYF	TGTGCCAGCAGTTTACAGGCGGGGGGGCGATACGAGCAGTACTTC
TRBJ1-4	16	TRBV7-9	TRBD1	.	CASSQDRGTNWEKLFF	TGTGCCAGCAGCCAAGACAGGGGCACCAATTGGGAAAAACTGTTTTTT
TRBJ2-4	12	TRBV25-1	TRBD1	.	CASATGVDIQYF	TGTGCCAGCGCGACAGGGGTTGACATTCAGTACTTC
TRBJ1-4	14	TRBV3-1/TRBV3-2	TRBD1	.	CASSRQGAGEKLFF	TGTGCCAGCAGCCGACAGGGGGCGGGTGAAAAACTGTTTTTT
TRBJ2-7	14	TRBV6-5	.	once	CASSYSVTAVEQYF	TGTGCCAGCAGTTACTCCGTCACAGCGGTCGAGCAGTACTTC
TRBJ2-3	14	TRBV6-5	TRBD2	once	CASSSQRGTDTQYF	TGTGCCAGCAGTTCCCAGCGGGGTACAGATACGCAGTATTTT
TRBJ1-1	14	TRBV7-8	.	.	CASSFNTLNTEAFF	TGTGCCAGCAGCTTCAACACACTGAACACTGAAGCTTTCTTT
TRBJ2-4	13	TRBV28	.	.	CASREQGENIQYF	TGTGCCAGCAGGGAACAGGGCGAAAACATTCAGTACTTC
TRBJ2-5	18	TRBV5-6	TRBD2	.	CASSLGPALAGGLETQYF	TGTGCCAGCAGCTTGGGGCCCGCACTAGCGGGGGGGCTGGAGACCCAGTACTTC
TRBJ2-1	15	TRBV29-1	TRBD2	.	CSASRGAAGGQEQFF	TGCAGCGCCTCCCGAGGGGCGGCGGGGGGACAAGAGCAGTTCTTC